The source of this T cell receptor (beta chain) is a study of cytomegalovirus exposure and HLA in healthy donors. Both 60 Vbeta primers and 13 Jbeta primers went into the PCR. Clones were sequenced by immunoSEQ multiplex PCR, and TCRdb holds only the in-frame ones, with some missing. Of 100,000 to 150,000 clones listed, 84% are singletons. This clone has a single count. Its antigen is undetermined. Broader study findings: V- and J-gene trimming in TCR beta was tied to a missense DCLRE1C variant by an analysis performed later. The authors listed around 150 TCR beta chains as cytomegalovirus-associated. Later on, analysis showed that most CMV-associated TCR beta chains appeared to be HLA-restricted. Later findings reportedly placed an Asian-associated ancestry cluster below the approximately 620-donor mean for N-insertions.

This sequence was found in a woman between 18 and 29 years old in good health and CMV-seropositive. The sequenced sample consisted of PBMCs.

CDR3 region: CASSQDLPGQGISYEQYF. CDR3 bases: TGTGCCAGCAGCCAAGATCTCCCGGGACAGGGAATCTCCTACGAGCAGTACTTC. The gene calls are TRBV4-2 and TRBJ2-7; TRBD1 matches at 9 bases. J lost 0 bases, V lost 0 bases, and 9 bases had no gene match. Germline values: CDR1 LGHNA, CDR2 YNFKEQ. There are 18 residues in the CDR3.